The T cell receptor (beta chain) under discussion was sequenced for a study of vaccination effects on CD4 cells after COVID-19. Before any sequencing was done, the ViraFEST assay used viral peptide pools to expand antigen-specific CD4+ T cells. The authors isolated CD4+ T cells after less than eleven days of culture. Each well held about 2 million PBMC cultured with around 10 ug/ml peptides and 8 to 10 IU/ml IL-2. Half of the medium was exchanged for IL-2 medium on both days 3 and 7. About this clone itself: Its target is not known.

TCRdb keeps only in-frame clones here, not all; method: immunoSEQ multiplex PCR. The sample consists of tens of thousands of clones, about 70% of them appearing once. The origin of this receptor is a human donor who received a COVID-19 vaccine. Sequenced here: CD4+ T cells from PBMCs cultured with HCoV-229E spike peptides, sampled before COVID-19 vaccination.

The CDR3 loop reads CATVGTSGSSEQYF. CDR3 in DNA: TGTGCCACCGTAGGGACTAGCGGGAGTTCCGAGCAGTACTTC. This sequence joins TRBV3-1 (or the pseudogene TRBV3-2) and TRBJ2-7; 14 positions match TRBD2. This CDR3 contains 14 residues. CDR1 is LGHDT and CDR2 is YNNKEL in the germline V gene (reference sequence). J lost 6 bases, V lost 10 bases, and 8 bases had no gene match.